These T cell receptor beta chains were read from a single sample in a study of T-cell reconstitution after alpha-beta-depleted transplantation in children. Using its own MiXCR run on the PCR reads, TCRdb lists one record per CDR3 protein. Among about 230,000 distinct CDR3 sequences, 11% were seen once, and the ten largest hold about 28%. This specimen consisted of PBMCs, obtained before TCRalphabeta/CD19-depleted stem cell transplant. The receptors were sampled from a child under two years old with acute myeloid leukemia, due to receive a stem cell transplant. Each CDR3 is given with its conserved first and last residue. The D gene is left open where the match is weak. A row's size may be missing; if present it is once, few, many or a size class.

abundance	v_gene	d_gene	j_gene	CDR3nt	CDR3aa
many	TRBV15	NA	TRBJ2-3	TGTGCCACCAGCAGACAGGGACACACAGATACGCAGTATTTT	CATSRQGHTDTQYF
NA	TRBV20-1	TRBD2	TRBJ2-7	TGCAGTGCTAGAGAAGGGACTAGCGGAACCTACGAGCAGTACTTC	CSAREGTSGTYEQYF
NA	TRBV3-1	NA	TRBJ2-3	TGTACCAGCAGCCAAGATCTTCGGGTTCCTGATACGCAGTATTTT	CTSSQDLRVPDTQYF
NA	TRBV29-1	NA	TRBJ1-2	TGCAGCGTGGCCCCCCGACAGGCCAACTATGGCTACACCTTC	CSVAPRQANYGYTF
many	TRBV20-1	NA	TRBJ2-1	TGCAGTGCTCCCCGACCGAGCTCCTACAATGAGCAGTTCTTC	CSAPRPSSYNEQFF
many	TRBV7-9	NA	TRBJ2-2	TGTGCCAGCAGCTTAGGGACACCTACGAACACCGGGGAGCTGTTTTTT	CASSLGTPTNTGELFF
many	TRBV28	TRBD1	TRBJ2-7	TGTGCCAGCAGTCCGGACAGGGCGGGCGAGGACGAGCAGTACTTC	CASSPDRAGEDEQYF
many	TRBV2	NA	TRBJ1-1	TGTGCCAGCGTTCGTGTCACTGAAGCTTTCTTT	CASVRVTEAFF
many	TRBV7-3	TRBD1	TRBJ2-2	TGTGCCAGCTCGGACAGGGGGCGATCCGGGGAGCTGTTTTTT	CASSDRGRSGELFF
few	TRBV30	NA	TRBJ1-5	TGTGCCTGGGGAAAAGGACCCAATCAGCCCCAGCATTTT	CAWGKGPNQPQHF
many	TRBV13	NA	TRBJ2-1	TGTGCCAGCAGCTCACCTTTCGGCTCTGAGCAGTTCTTC	CASSSPFGSEQFF
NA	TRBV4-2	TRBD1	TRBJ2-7	TGTGCCAGCAGCCAAGATGCCAGGGACAGGTACCACGAGCAGTACTTC	CASSQDARDRYHEQYF
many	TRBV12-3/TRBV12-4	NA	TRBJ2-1	TGTGCCAGCAGTCAGCTCGGGACTGCAGGAGATGAGCAGTTCTTC	CASSQLGTAGDEQFF
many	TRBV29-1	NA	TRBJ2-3	TGCAGCGTTGTACCCCTAGACCATTCCACAGATACGCAGTATTTT	CSVVPLDHSTDTQYF
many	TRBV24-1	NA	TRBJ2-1	TGTGCCACCAGTGAAGGGGCTAGCATTAATGAGCAGTTCTTC	CATSEGASINEQFF
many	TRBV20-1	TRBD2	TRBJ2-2	TGCAGTGCTAGATATCGGCTAGCGGGAACCGGGGAGCTGTTTTTT	CSARYRLAGTGELFF
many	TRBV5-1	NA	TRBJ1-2	TGCGCCAGCAGCTTGGCCGACAGTTATGGCTACACCTTC	CASSLADSYGYTF